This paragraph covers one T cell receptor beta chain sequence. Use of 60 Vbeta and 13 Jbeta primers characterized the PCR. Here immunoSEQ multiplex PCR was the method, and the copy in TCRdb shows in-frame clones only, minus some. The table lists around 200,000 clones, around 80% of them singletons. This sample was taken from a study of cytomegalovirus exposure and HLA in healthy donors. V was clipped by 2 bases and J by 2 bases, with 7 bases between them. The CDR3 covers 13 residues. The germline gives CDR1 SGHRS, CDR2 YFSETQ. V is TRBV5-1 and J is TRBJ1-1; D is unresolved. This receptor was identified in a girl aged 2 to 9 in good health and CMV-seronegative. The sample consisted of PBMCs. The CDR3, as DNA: TGCGCCAGCAGCTTCGGTCCTAACACTGAAGCTTTCTTT. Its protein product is CASSFGPNTEAFF.